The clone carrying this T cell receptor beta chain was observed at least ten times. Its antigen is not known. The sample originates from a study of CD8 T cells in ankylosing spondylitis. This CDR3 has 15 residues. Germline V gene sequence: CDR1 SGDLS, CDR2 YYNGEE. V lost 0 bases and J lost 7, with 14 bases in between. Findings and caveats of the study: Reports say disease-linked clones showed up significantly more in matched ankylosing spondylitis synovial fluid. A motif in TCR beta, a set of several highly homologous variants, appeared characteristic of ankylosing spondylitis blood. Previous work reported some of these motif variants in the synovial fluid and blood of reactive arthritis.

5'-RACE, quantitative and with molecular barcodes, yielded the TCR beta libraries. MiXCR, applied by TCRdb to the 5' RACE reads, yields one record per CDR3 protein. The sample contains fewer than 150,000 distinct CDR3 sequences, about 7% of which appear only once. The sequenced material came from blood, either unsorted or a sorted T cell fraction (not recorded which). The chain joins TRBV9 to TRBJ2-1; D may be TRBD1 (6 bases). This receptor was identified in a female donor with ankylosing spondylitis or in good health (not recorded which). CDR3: CASSVESGGANEQFF. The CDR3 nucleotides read TGTGCCAGCAGCGTAGAGAGTGGGGGCGCGAATGAGCAGTTCTTC.